This TCR beta chain was sequenced for a study of beta chain features in type 1 diabetes. Via the markers CD45RO/CCR7/CD25/CD127/CD95/CD27, stem cell-like memory, regulatory, central memory and naive CD4+ cells were sorted. Regarding this clone: Its antigen is unidentified.

cDNA synthesis used the whole RNA isolate, giving expressed TCRB sequences. Profiled with immunoSEQ multiplex PCR; TCRdb holds only in-frame clones, not every one. The sample has about 450,000 clones, about an eighth seen once. Germline-derived CDR1 and CDR2 are MDHEN and SYDVKM. The CDR3 extends over 13 amino acids. With 4 bases removed from V and 6 bases from J, the gap between germline ends came to 7 bases. General study findings and limits: Naive, central memory and Treg TCRB repertoires seemed to resemble each other more closely in patients than they did in healthy donors.

Input material: naive CD4+ T cells from blood. The receptor was isolated from a young woman in good health. The chain couples TRBV28 to TRBJ2-6, with D unresolved. CDR3 loop: CASSSIMANVLTF. For the CDR3, the DNA is TGTGCCAGCAGTTCAATCATGGCCAACGTCCTGACTTTC.